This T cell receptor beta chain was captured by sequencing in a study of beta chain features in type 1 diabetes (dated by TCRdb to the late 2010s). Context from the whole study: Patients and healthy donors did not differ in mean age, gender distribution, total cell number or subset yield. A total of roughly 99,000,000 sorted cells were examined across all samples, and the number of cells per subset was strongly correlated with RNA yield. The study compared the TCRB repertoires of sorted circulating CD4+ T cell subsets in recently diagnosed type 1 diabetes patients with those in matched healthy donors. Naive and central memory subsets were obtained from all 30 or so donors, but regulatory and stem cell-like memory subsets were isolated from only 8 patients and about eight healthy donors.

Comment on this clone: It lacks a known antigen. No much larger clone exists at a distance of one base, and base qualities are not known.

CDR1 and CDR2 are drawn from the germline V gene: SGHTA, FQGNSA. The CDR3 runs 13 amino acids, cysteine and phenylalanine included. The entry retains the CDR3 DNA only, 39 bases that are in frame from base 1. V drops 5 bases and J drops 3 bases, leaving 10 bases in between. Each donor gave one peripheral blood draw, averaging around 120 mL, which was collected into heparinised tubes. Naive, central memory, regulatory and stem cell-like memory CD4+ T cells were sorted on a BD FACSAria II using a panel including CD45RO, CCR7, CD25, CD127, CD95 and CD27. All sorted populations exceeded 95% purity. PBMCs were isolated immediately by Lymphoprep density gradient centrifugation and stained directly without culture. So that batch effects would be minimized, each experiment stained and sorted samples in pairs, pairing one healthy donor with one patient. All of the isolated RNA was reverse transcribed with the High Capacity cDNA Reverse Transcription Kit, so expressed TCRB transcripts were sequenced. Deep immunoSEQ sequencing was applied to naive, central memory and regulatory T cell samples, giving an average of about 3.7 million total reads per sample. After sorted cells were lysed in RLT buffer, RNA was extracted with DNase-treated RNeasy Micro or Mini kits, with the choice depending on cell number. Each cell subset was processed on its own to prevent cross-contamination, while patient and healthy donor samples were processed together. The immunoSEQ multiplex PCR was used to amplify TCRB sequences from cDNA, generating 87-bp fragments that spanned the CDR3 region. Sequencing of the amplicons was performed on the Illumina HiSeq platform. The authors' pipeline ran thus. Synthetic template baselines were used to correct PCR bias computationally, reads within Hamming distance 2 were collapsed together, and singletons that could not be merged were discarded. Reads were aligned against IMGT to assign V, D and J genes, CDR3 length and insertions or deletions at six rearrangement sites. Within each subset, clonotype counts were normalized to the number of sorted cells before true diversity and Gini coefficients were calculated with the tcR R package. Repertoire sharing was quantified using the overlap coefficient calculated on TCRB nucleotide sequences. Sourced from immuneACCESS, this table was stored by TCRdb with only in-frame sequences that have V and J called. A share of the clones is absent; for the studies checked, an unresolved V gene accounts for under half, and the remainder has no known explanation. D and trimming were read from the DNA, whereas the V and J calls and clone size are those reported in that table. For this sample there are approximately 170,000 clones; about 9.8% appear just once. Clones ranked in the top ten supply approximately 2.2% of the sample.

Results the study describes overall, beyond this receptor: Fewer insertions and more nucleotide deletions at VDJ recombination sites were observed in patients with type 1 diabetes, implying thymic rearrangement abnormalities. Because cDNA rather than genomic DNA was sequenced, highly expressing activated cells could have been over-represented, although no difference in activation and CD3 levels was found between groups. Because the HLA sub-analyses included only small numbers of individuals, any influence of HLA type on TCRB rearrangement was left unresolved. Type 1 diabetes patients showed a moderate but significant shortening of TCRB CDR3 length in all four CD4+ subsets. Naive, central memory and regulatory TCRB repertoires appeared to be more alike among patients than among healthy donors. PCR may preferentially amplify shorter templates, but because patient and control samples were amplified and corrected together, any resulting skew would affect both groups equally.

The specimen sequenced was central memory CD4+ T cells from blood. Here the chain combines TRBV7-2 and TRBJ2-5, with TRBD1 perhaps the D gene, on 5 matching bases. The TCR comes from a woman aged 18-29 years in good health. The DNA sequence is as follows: TGTGCCAGCAGCGAAGGGGTCGAAGAGACCCAGTACTTC. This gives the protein CASSEGVEETQYF.